These T cell receptor beta chains were read from a single sample in a study of T cell changes during pregnancy in multiple sclerosis. Sequencing was performed with immunoSEQ multiplex PCR; in TCRdb, only in-frame clones are kept and a portion is missing. The table lists just under 50,000 clones, approximately 95% of them singletons. The sample consisted of CD4+ T cells from peripheral blood mononuclear cells, taken in the third trimester of pregnancy. These receptors all stem from a female donor with multiple sclerosis, enrolled in a pregnancy study. CDR3s include the opening cysteine and the closing phenylalanine or tryptophan. A D gene is named only where the DNA matches it firmly. Clone sizes are given selectively: once, few, many, or a class where the clone is expanded.

>TRBJ1-6|few|TRBD1|TRBV2
CASSEGTGNSPLHF
TGTGCCAGCAGTGAAGGGACAGGGAATTCACCCCTCCACTTT
>TRBJ2-2|few|TRBD2|TRBV7-9
CASSIWTSGRAEELFF
TGTGCCAGCAGCATCTGGACTAGCGGGAGGGCCGAGGAGCTGTTTTTT
>TRBJ1-5|-|TRBD1|TRBV27
CASSIPRQGSNQPQHF
TGTGCCAGCAGTATCCCTCGACAGGGGAGCAATCAGCCCCAGCATTTT
>TRBJ1-2|-|-|TRBV6-5
CASSSSYGYTF
TGTGCCAGCAGTTCCAGCTATGGCTACACCTTC
>TRBJ1-3|once|TRBD1|TRBV5-4
CASSPGTGLVGNTIYF
TGTGCCAGCAGCCCTGGGACAGGACTTGTTGGAAACACCATATATTTT
>TRBJ1-1|-|TRBD1|TRBV6-6
CASREDRENTEAFF
TGTGCCAGCAGAGAAGACAGGGAGAACACTGAAGCTTTCTTT
>TRBJ2-7|-|TRBD1|TRBV11-3
CASSQGQGIGGGYEQYF
TGTGCCAGCAGCCAGGGACAGGGGATTGGGGGGGGGTACGAGCAGTACTTC
>TRBJ2-5|-|-|TRBV7-2
CASSSWGEETQYF
TGTGCCAGCAGTAGCTGGGGGGAGGAGACCCAGTACTTC
>TRBJ2-7|-|TRBD2|TRBV5-1
CASSLVAGGLYEQYF
TGCGCCAGCAGCTTGGTAGCGGGAGGACTCTACGAGCAGTACTTC
>TRBJ1-1|few|-|TRBV9
CASSDSPRMNTEAFF
TGTGCCAGCAGCGACAGTCCCCGGATGAACACTGAAGCTTTCTTT
>TRBJ2-5|-|TRBD2|TRBV2
CASSAVAAGVETQYF
TGTGCCAGCAGTGCGGTGGCGGCGGGAGTGGAGACCCAGTACTTC
>TRBJ2-3|-|-|TRBV6-4
CASSAGAAADTQYF
TGTGCCAGCAGCGCTGGGGCGGCCGCAGATACGCAGTATTTT
>TRBJ1-3|few|TRBD1|TRBV2
CASSGQGGNTIYF
TGTGCCAGCAGTGGACAGGGTGGAAACACCATATATTTT
>TRBJ1-2|-|-|TRBV7-9
CASSSGGPYGYTF
TGTGCCAGCAGCTCTGGGGGCCCATATGGCTACACCTTC
>TRBJ2-1|-|-|TRBV6-1
CASSFNEQFF
TGTGCCAGCTCTTTCAATGAGCAGTTCTTC
>TRBJ2-7|once|-|TRBV9
CASSVGTTYEQYF
TGTGCCAGCAGCGTAGGTACGACTTACGAGCAGTACTTC
>TRBJ1-4|-|-|TRBV4-3
CASSQDLTRNEKLFF
TGCGCCAGCAGCCAAGATCTAACCCGTAATGAAAAACTGTTTTTT
>TRBJ2-5|-|-|TRBV18
CASSPQSRGTQYF
TGTGCCAGCTCACCACAGTCTAGGGGGACCCAGTACTTC
>TRBJ2-5|once|TRBD1|TRBV5-1
CASSRDRAKETQYF
TGCGCCAGCAGCCGGGACAGGGCTAAAGAGACCCAGTACTTC
>TRBJ1-1|-|-|TRBV7-3
CASSQTRDSEAFF
TGTGCCAGCAGCCAAACCAGGGATTCAGAAGCTTTCTTT
>TRBJ2-1|-|-|TRBV28
CASSSRGSGDEQFF
TGTGCCAGCAGTTCCCGAGGGTCTGGGGATGAGCAGTTCTTC
>TRBJ1-1|-|TRBD1|TRBV11-2
CASSYRTGTHTEAFF
TGTGCCAGCAGCTACAGGACAGGAACCCACACTGAAGCTTTCTTT
>TRBJ1-2|-|-|TRBV7-2
CASSPLGQNYGYTF
TGTGCCAGCAGCCCCCTAGGACAGAACTATGGCTACACCTTC
>TRBJ1-4|-|-|TRBV29-1
CSVALDMGEKLFF
TGCAGCGTTGCTCTGGACATGGGAGAAAAACTGTTTTTT
>TRBJ2-5|-|-|TRBV18
CASSLALTGDQETQYF
TGTGCCAGCTCACTCGCCTTGACAGGAGATCAAGAGACCCAGTACTTC
>TRBJ2-1|-|-|TRBV9
CASSANGGEQFF
TGTGCCAGCAGCGCTAACGGGGGTGAGCAGTTCTTC
>TRBJ1-6|-|-|TRBV7-6
CASSPGGNSPLHF
TGTGCCAGCAGCCCCGGGGGAAATTCACCCCTCCACTTT
>TRBJ2-3|-|TRBD2|TRBV5-4
CASSFAGELARNTQYF
TGTGCCAGCAGCTTTGCGGGGGAACTAGCGCGAAATACGCAGTATTTT
>TRBJ1-4|-|-|TRBV6-6
CASSLGQDNEKLFF
TGTGCCAGCAGTTTAGGACAAGATAATGAAAAACTGTTTTTT
>TRBJ1-2|-|TRBD1|TRBV2
CASSYTGGSGDGYTF
TGTGCCAGCAGTTATACAGGGGGCAGCGGGGATGGCTACACCTTC
>TRBJ1-3|-|-|TRBV4-1
CASSHPGGVSGNTIYF
TGCGCCAGCAGCCACCCGGGAGGGGTATCTGGAAACACCATATATTTT
>TRBJ1-4|once|TRBD1|TRBV19
CASNFRGMDEKLFF
TGTGCCAGTAACTTCAGGGGGATGGATGAAAAACTGTTTTTT
>TRBJ2-5|once|TRBD1|TRBV9
CASSPWTGYEETQYF
TGTGCCAGCAGCCCGTGGACAGGATACGAAGAGACCCAGTACTTC
>TRBJ2-1|-|TRBD1|TRBV27
CASSLLGTGGNEQFF
TGTGCCAGCAGTTTACTGGGGACAGGGGGCAATGAGCAGTTCTTC
>TRBJ2-3|-|-|TRBV14
CASSQTTPSTDTQYF
TGTGCCAGCAGCCAGACGACACCTAGCACAGATACGCAGTATTTT
>TRBJ2-2|once|-|TRBV6-5
CASSYPRGGNTGELFF
TGTGCCAGCAGTTACCCCAGAGGGGGGAACACCGGGGAGCTGTTTTTT
>TRBJ1-1|-|-|TRBV9
CASSLLMGDTEAFF
TGTGCCAGCAGCTTACTTATGGGAGACACTGAAGCTTTCTTT
>TRBJ2-5|-|TRBD1|TRBV28
CASSRPETGQETQYF
TGTGCCAGCAGCCGCCCAGAGACAGGGCAAGAGACCCAGTACTTC
>TRBJ2-2|-|-|TRBV7-9
CASSLAGAVGELFF
TGTGCCAGCAGCTTAGCGGGAGCGGTCGGGGAGCTGTTTTTT
>TRBJ1-1|-|TRBD1|TRBV25-1
CASSDIQGYTEAFF
TGTGCCAGCAGTGACATACAGGGGTACACTGAAGCTTTCTTT
>TRBJ1-5|-|TRBD1|TRBV28
CASTPQGASNQPQHF
TGTGCCAGTACCCCGCAGGGGGCGAGCAATCAGCCCCAGCATTTT
>TRBJ1-3|-|-|TRBV11-3
CASSLAGNSGNTIYF
TGTGCCAGCAGCTTAGCAGGGAACTCTGGAAACACCATATATTTT
>TRBJ1-1|-|-|TRBV6-5
CASRPGVVAFF
TGTGCCAGCAGACCAGGGGTAGTGGCTTTCTTT
>TRBJ2-7|-|-|TRBV5-6
CASSHSFGDSYEQYF
TGTGCCAGCAGCCACAGTTTCGGGGATTCCTACGAGCAGTACTTC
>TRBJ2-1|-|-|TRBV1
CTSSHARLAGYLDEQFF
TGCACCAGCAGCCACGCCCGACTAGCGGGATATCTGGATGAGCAGTTCTTC
>TRBJ2-1|-|-|TRBV5-4
CASSPEVTSAHSYNEQFF
TGTGCCAGCAGCCCGGAGGTGACGAGCGCCCACTCCTACAATGAGCAGTTCTTC
>TRBJ2-7|-|TRBD1|TRBV11-3
CASSFGQGSDEQYF
TGTGCCAGCAGCTTCGGACAGGGGTCAGACGAGCAGTACTTC
>TRBJ1-1|-|-|TRBV30
CAWSRGKGTEAFF
TGTGCCTGGAGCCGGGGGAAAGGGACTGAAGCTTTCTTT
>TRBJ2-3|-|-|TRBV4-1
CASSQDFRGSSYTQYF
TGCGCCAGCAGCCAAGATTTTCGGGGTAGCTCGTATACGCAGTATTTT
>TRBJ2-7|few|-|TRBV30
CAWSVPGVSRGEQYF
TGTGCCTGGAGTGTACCGGGGGTGTCCCGGGGGGAGCAGTACTTC
>TRBJ2-2|-|-|TRBV29-1
CSVTTSTGELFF
TGCAGCGTTACAACTAGCACCGGGGAGCTGTTTTTT
>TRBJ2-2|-|TRBD1|TRBV28
CASSSLRLGTGRVGELFF
TGTGCCAGCAGTTCCCTCCGGCTGGGGACAGGGAGGGTCGGGGAGCTGTTTTTT
>TRBJ1-1|-|TRBD1|TRBV6-6
CASSDRGTEAFF
TGTGCCAGCAGCGACAGGGGCACTGAAGCTTTCTTT
>TRBJ2-7|-|TRBD1|TRBV19
CASSSTGGFFVEQYF
TGTGCCAGTAGTTCAACAGGGGGCTTTTTCGTCGAGCAGTACTTC
>TRBJ1-2|once|TRBD1|TRBV29-1
CSVDRDRYNYGYTF
TGCAGCGTGGACCGGGACAGGTACAACTATGGCTACACCTTC